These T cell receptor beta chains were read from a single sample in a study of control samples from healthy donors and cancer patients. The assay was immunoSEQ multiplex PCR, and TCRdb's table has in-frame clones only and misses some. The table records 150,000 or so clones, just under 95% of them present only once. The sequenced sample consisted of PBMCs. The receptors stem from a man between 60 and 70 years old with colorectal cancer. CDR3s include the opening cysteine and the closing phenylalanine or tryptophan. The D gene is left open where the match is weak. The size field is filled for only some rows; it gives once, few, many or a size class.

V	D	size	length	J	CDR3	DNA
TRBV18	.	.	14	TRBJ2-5	CASSPAKTQETQYF	TGTGCCAGCTCACCAGCGAAGACCCAAGAGACCCAGTACTTC
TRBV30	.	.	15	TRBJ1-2	CAWSRGHLSNYGYTF	TGTGCCTGGAGTCGGGGACATCTGTCTAACTATGGCTACACCTTC
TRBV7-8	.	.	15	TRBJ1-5	CASSFLGVVNQPQHF	TGTGCCAGCAGCTTTCTAGGGGTGGTCAATCAGCCCCAGCATTTT
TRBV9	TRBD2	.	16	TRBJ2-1	CASSVAGSGGFNEQFF	TGTGCCAGCAGCGTAGCAGGTAGCGGGGGGTTCAATGAGCAGTTCTTC
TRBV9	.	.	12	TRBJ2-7	CASSEGSPEQYF	TGTGCCAGCAGCGAGGGGAGTCCCGAGCAGTACTTC
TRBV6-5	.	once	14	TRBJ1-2	CASSYSGGAKGYTF	TGTGCCAGCAGTTACTCGGGAGGGGCTAAAGGCTACACCTTC
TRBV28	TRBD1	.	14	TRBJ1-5	CASSNGQGNLPQHF	TGTGCCAGCAGCAATGGACAGGGGAATCTGCCCCAGCATTTT
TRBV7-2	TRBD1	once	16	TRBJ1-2	CASSLAGQVVNYGYTF	TGTGCCAGCAGCTTGGCCGGACAGGTAGTTAACTATGGCTACACCTTC
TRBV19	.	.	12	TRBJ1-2	CASSIDRYGYTF	TGTGCCAGTAGTATCGATCGGTATGGCTACACCTTC
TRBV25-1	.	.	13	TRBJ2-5	CASSEFSQETQYF	TGTGCCAGCAGTGAATTTTCCCAAGAGACCCAGTACTTC
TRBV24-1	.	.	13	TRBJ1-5	CATSRDGNQPQHF	TGTGCCACCTCCCGGGACGGCAATCAGCCCCAGCATTTT
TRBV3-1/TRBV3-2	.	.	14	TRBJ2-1	CASSQDIIYNEQFF	TGTGCCAGCAGCCAAGATATTATCTACAATGAGCAGTTCTTC
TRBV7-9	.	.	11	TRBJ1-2	CATPEGEGYTF	TGTGCCACCCCGGAAGGGGAGGGCTACACCTTC
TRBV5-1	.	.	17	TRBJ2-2	CASSSILYRDEAGELFF	TGCGCCAGCAGCAGTATCCTGTACAGGGATGAGGCCGGGGAGCTGTTTTTT
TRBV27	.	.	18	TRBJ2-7	CASSFKKRARGLTYEQYF	TGTGCCAGCAGTTTCAAAAAGAGGGCTCGCGGGTTGACTTACGAGCAGTACTTC
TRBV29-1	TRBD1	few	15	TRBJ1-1	CSVRTAGQGAGRAFF	TGCAGCGTTCGGACCGCAGGACAGGGGGCAGGGAGAGCTTTCTTT
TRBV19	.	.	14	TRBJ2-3	CASSHPLRGDTQYF	TGTGCCAGTAGCCATCCCCTCCGCGGGGATACGCAGTATTTT
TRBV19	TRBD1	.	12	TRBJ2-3	CASSPGQGPQYF	TGTGCCAGTAGTCCGGGACAGGGCCCCCAGTATTTT
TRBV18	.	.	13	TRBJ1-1	CASSPTENTEAFF	TGTGCCAGCTCACCAACAGAGAACACTGAAGCTTTCTTT
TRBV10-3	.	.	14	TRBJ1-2	CAISGERGEGGYTF	TGTGCCATCAGCGGGGAGAGGGGCGAGGGGGGCTACACCTTC
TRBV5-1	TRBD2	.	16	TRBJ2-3	CASSPNRGGGTDTQYF	TGCGCCAGCAGCCCAAATCGGGGGGGCGGCACAGATACGCAGTATTTT
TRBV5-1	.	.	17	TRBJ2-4	CASSLEGLSLAKNIQYF	TGCGCCAGCAGCTTGGAGGGACTCTCTTTAGCCAAAAACATTCAGTACTTC
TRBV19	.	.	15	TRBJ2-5	CASSGGTPGGGTQYF	TGTGCCAGTAGTGGTGGGACACCGGGAGGTGGGACCCAGTACTTC
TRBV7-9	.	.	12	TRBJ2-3	CASSGPTDTQYF	TGTGCCAGCAGCGGGCCCACAGATACGCAGTATTTT
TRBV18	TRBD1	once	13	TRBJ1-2	CASSPDWTGGYTF	TGTGCCAGCTCACCCGACTGGACAGGTGGCTACACCTTC
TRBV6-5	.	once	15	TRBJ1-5	CASTAGAEGNQPQHF	TGTGCCAGCACGGCAGGAGCGGAGGGCAATCAGCCCCAGCATTTT
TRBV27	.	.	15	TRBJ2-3	CASSLWQESTDTQYF	TGTGCCAGCAGTTTATGGCAGGAAAGCACAGATACGCAGTATTTT
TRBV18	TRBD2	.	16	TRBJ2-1	CASSPTSGGFNNEQFF	TGTGCCAGCTCACCGACTAGCGGGGGGTTTAACAATGAGCAGTTCTTC
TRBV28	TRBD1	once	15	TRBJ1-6	CASRPGTGDNSPLHF	TGTGCCAGCAGGCCAGGGACAGGGGATAATTCACCCCTCCACTTT
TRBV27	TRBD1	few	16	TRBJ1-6	CASSPTGAKREPPLHF	TGTGCCAGCAGTCCGACAGGGGCAAAAAGAGAGCCACCCCTCCACTTT
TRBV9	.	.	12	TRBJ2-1	CASSVYEGEQFF	TGTGCCAGCAGCGTTTACGAGGGGGAGCAGTTCTTC
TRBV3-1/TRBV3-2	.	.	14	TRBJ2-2	CASSQDRNTGELFF	TGTGCCAGCAGCCAAGACAGGAACACCGGGGAGCTGTTTTTT
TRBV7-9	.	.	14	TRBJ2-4	CASSPRGNKNIQYF	TGTGCCAGCAGCCCGAGGGGGAACAAAAACATTCAGTACTTC
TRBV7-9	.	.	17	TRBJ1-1	CASSLKGGILANTEAFF	TGTGCCAGCAGCTTAAAGGGGGGGATACTCGCGAACACTGAAGCTTTCTTT
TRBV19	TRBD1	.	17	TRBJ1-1	CASSIDQDRGLNTEAFF	TGTGCCAGTAGTATAGACCAGGACAGGGGGCTGAACACTGAAGCTTTCTTT
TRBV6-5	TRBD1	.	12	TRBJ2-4	CASRDRGNIQYF	TGTGCCAGCCGGGACAGGGGAAACATTCAGTACTTC
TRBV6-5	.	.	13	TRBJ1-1	CASRAGGKAEAFF	TGTGCCAGCCGCGCTGGGGGGAAGGCTGAAGCTTTCTTT
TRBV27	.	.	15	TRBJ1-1	CASTMAPGVSTEAFF	TGTGCCAGCACCATGGCTCCAGGGGTCAGCACTGAAGCTTTCTTT
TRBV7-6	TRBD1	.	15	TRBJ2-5	CASSSRTGAQETQYF	TGTGCCAGCAGCTCCCGGACAGGGGCCCAAGAGACCCAGTACTTC
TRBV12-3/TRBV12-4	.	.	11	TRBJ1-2	CASSLSGDYTF	TGTGCCAGCAGTTTATCCGGAGACTACACCTTC
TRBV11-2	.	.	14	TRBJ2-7	CASGGDSTAYEQYF	TGTGCCAGCGGCGGGGACTCGACGGCCTACGAGCAGTACTTC
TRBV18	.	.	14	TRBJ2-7	CASSPPARSYEQYF	TGTGCCAGCTCACCCCCGGCCAGGAGTTACGAGCAGTACTTC
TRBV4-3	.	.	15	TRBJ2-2	CASSQGQGNTGELFF	TGCGCCAGCAGCCAAGGCCAGGGTAACACCGGGGAGCTGTTTTTT
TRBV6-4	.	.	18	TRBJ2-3	CASSDSSLGPPSTDTQYF	TGTGCCAGCAGTGACTCTAGTCTCGGACCTCCTAGCACAGATACGCAGTATTTT
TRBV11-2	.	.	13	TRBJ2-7	CASSLGDKYEQYF	TGTGCCAGCAGCTTAGGGGATAAGTACGAGCAGTACTTC
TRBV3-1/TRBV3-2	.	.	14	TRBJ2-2	CASSPSEITGELFF	TGTGCCAGCAGCCCATCGGAGATTACCGGGGAGCTGTTTTTT
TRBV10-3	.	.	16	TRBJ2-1	CAISDSGRPAYNEQFF	TGTGCCATCAGTGATTCGGGCAGACCTGCCTACAATGAGCAGTTCTTC
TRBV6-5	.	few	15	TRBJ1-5	CASSYGQGSNQPQHF	TGTGCCAGCAGTTACGGGCAGGGGAGCAATCAGCCCCAGCATTTT
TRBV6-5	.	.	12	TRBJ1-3	CASQNSGNTIYF	TGTGCCAGTCAAAACTCTGGAAACACCATATATTTT
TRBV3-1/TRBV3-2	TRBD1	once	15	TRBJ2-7	CASSHPGQGRHEQYF	TGTGCCAGCAGCCACCCGGGACAGGGGCGCCACGAGCAGTACTTC
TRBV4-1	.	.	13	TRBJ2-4	CASSQLAKNIQYF	TGCGCCAGCAGCCAGTTAGCCAAAAACATTCAGTACTTC